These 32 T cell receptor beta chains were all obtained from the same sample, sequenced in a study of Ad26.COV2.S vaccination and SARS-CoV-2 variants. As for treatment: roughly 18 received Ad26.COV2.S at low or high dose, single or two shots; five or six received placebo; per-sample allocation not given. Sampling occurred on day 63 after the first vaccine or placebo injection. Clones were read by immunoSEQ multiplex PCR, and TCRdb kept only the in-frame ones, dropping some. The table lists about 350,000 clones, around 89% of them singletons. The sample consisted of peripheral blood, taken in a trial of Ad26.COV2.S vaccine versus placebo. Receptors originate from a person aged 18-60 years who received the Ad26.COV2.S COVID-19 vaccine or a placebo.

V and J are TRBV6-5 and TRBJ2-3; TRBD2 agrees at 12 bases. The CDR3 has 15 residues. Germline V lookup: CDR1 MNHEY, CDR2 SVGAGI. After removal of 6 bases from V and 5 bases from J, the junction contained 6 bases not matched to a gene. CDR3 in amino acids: CASSRLAGAGDTQYF. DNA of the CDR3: TGTGCCAGCAGCCGACTAGCGGGGGCTGGAGATACGCAGTATTTT.

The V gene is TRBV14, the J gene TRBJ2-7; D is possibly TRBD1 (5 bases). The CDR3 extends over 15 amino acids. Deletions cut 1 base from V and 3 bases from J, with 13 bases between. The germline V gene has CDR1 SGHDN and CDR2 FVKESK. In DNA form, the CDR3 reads TGTGCCAGCAGCCAAGGTAGGGGCCCTCTCTACGAGCAGTACTTC. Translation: CASSQGRGPLYEQYF.

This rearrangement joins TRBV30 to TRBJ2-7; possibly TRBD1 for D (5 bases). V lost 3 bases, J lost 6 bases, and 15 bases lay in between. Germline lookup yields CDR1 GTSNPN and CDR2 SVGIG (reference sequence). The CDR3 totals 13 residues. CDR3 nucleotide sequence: TGTGCCTGGAGCCCCCAGCCAGGGCGCGAGCAGTACTTC. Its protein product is CAWSPQPGREQYF.

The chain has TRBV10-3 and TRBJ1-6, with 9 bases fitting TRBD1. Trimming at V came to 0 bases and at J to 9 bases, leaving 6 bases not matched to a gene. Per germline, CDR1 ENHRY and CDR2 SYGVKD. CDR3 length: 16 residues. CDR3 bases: TGTGCCATCAGTGAGTCGGAACAGGGGGCAGGTTCACCCCTCCACTTT. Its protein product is CAISESEQGAGSPLHF.

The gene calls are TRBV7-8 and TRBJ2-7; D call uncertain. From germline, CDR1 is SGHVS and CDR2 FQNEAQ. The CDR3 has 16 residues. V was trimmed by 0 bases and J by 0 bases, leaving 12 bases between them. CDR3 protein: CASSLAPEHISYEQYF. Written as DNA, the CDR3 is TGTGCCAGCAGCTTAGCGCCAGAGCACATCTCCTACGAGCAGTACTTC.

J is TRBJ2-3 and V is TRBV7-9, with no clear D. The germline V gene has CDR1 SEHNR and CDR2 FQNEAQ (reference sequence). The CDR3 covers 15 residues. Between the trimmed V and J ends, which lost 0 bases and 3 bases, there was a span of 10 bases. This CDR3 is CASSLAGVGTDTQYF. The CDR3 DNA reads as TGTGCCAGCAGCTTAGCTGGTGTTGGGACAGATACGCAGTATTTT. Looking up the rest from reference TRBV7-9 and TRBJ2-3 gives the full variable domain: DTGVSQNPRHKITKRGQNVTFRCDPISEHNRLYWYRQTLGQGPEFLTYFQNEAQLEKSRLLSDRFSAERPKGSFSTLEIQRTEQGDSAMYLCASSLAGVGTDTQYFGPGTRLTVL.

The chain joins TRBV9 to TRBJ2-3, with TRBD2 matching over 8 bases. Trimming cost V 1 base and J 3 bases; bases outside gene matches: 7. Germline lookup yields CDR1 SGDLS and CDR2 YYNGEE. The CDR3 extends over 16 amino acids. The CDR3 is CASSVNGAGGTDTQYF. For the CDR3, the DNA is TGTGCCAGCAGCGTAAACGGGGCGGGAGGTACAGATACGCAGTATTTT.

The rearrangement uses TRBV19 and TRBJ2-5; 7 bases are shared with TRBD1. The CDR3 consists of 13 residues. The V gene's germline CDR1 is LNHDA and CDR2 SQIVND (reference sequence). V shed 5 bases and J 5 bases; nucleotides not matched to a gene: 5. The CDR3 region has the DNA TGTGCCAGTAGTGCGACAGGGTGGGAGACCCAGTACTTC. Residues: CASSATGWETQYF.

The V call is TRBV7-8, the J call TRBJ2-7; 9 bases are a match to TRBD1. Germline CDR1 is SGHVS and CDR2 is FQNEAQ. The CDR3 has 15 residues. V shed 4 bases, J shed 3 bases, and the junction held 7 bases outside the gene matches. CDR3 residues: CASSSRQGDLYEQYF. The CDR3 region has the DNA TGTGCCAGCAGCTCTAGACAGGGGGATCTCTACGAGCAGTACTTC.

CDR3 region: CASSHLPYEKLFF. The DNA for the CDR3 is TGCGCCAGCAGCCACTTACCGTATGAAAAACTGTTTTTT. J is TRBJ1-4 and V is TRBV4-3; D is uncertain. The V end lost 3 bases, the J end lost 6 bases, and 8 bases lay between the germline ends. Germline CDR1 LGHNA, CDR2 YSLEER. There are 13 residues in the CDR3.

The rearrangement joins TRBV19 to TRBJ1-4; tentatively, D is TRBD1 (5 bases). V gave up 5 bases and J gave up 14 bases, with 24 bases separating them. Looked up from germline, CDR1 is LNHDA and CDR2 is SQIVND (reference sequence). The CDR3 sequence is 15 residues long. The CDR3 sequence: CASSLAGGARAGLFF. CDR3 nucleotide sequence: TGTGCCAGTAGTCTGGCCGGTGGGGCGCGAGCCGGTCTGTTTTTT.

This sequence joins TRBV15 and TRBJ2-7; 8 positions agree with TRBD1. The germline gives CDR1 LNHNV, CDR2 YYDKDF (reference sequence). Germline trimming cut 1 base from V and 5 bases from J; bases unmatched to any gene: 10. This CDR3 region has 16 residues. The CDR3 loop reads CATSRGLTGGRDEQYF. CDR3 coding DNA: TGTGCCACCAGCAGAGGGTTAACAGGGGGTAGGGACGAGCAGTACTTC.

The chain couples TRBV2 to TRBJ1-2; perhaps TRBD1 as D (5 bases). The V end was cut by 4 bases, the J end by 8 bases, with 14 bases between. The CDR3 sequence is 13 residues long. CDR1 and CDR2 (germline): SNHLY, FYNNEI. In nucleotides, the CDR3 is TGTGCCAGCAGTGCGTCGGGGGTCGGCGGCTACACCTTC. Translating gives CASSASGVGGYTF.

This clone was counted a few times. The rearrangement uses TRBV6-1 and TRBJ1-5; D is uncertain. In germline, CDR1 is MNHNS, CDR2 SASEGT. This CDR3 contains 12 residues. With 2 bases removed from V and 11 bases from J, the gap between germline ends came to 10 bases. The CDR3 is CASSESALAQHF. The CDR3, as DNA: TGTGCCAGCAGTGAATCTGCCTTGGCCCAGCATTTT.

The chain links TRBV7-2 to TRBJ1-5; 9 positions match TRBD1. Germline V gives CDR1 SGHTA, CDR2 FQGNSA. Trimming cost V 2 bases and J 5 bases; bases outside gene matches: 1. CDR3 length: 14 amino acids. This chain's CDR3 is CASSLRQGDQPQHF. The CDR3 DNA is TGTGCCAGCAGCTTAAGACAGGGGGATCAGCCCCAGCATTTT.

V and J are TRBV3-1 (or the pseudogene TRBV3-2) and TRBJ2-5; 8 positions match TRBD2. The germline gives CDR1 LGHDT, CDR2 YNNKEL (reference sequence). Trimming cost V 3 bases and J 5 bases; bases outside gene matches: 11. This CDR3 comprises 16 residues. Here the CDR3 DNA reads TGTGCCAGCAGCCAGGTTAGCGGGGAGGTGGGCGAGACCCAGTACTTC. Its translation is CASSQVSGEVGETQYF.

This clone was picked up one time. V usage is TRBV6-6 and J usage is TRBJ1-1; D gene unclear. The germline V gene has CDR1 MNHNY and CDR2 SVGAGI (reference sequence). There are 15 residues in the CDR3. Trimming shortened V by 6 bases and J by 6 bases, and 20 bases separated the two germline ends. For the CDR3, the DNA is TGTGCCAGCAGCGTAATGTCGGGTATTACCGCTGAAGCTTTCTTT. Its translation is CASSVMSGITAEAFF.

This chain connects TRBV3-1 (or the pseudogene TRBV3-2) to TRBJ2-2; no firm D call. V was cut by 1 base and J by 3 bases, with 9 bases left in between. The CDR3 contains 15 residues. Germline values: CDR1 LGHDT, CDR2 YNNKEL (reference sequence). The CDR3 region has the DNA TGTGCCAGCAGCCAAGGATGGGGTTACACCGGGGAGCTGTTTTTT. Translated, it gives CASSQGWGYTGELFF.

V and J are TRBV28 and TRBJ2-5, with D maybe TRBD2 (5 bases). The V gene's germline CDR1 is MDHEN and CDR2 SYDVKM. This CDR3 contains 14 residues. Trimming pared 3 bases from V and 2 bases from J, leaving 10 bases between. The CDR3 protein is CASSLVRTQETQYF. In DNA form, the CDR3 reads TGTGCCAGCAGTTTGGTGCGGACTCAAGAGACCCAGTACTTC.

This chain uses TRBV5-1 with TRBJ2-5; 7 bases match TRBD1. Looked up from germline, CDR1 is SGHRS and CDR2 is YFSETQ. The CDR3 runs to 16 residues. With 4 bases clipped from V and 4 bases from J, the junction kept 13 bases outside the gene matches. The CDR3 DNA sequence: TGCGCCAGCAGCGATGGCCTAGGGGGCCGGGTAGAGACCCAGTACTTC. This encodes CASSDGLGGRVETQYF.

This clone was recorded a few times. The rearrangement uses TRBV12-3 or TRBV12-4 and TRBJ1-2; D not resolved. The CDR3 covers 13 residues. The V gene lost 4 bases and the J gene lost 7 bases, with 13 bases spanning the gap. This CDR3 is CASSSPGVGGYTF. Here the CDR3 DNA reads TGTGCCAGCAGTTCACCCGGGGTTGGTGGCTACACCTTC.

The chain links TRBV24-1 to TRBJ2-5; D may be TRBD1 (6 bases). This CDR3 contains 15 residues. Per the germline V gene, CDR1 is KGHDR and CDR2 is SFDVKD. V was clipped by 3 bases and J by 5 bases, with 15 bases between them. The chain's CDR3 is CATSDPTGYSETQYF. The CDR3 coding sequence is TGTGCCACCAGTGATCCTACAGGGTATAGTGAGACCCAGTACTTC.

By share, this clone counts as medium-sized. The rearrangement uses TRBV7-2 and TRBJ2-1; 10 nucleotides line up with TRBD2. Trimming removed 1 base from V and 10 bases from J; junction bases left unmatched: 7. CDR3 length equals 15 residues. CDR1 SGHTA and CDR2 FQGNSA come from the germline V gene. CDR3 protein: CASSLGLAGVYEQFF. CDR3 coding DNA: TGTGCCAGCAGCTTAGGGCTAGCGGGAGTCTACGAGCAGTTCTTC.

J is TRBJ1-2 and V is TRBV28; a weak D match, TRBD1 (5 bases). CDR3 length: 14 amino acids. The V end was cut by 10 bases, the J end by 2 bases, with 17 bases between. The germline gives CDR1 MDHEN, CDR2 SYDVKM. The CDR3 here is CAIQWGLQNYGYTF. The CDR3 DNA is TGTGCCATCCAGTGGGGGTTACAGAACTATGGCTACACCTTC.

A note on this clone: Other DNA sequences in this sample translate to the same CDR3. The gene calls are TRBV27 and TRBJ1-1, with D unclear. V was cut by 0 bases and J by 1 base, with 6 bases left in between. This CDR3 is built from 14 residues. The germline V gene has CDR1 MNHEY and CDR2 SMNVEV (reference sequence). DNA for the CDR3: TGTGCCAGCAGTTTATCCTCTGGGAACACTGAAGCTTTCTTT. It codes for CASSLSSGNTEAFF.

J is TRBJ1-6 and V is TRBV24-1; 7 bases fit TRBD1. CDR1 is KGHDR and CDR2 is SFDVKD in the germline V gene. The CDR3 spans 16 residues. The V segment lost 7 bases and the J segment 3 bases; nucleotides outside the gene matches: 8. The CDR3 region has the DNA TGTGCCACCAGACCGGGACAGCTCTACTATAATTCACCCCTCCACTTT. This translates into CATRPGQLYYNSPLHF.

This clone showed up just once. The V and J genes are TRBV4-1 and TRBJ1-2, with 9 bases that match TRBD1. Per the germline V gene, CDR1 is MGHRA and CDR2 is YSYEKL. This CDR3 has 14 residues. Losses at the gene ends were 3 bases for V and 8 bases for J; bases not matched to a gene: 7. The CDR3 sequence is CASSQGQGRVGYTF. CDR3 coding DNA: TGCGCCAGCAGCCAGGGACAGGGTCGGGTAGGCTACACCTTC.

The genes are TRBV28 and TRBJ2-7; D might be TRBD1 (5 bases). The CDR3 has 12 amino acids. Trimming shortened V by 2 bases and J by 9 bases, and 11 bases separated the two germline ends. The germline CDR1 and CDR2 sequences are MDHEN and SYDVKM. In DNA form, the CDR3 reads TGTGCCAGCAGTTTACTTAGGGGTTGGCAGTACTTC. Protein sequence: CASSLLRGWQYF.

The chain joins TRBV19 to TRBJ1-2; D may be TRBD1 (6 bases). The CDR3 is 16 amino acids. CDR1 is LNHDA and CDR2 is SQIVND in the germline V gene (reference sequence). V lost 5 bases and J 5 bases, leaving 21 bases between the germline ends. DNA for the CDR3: TGTGCCAGTAGTCCCGCCCCGGGGGGCGCATTATATGGCTACACCTTC. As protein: CASSPAPGGALYGYTF.

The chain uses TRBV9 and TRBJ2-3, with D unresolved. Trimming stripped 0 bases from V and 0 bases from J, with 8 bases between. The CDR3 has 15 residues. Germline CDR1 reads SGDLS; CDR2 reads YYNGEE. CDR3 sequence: CASSVEGRSTDTQYF. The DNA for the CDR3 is TGTGCCAGCAGCGTAGAAGGGCGAAGCACAGATACGCAGTATTTT.

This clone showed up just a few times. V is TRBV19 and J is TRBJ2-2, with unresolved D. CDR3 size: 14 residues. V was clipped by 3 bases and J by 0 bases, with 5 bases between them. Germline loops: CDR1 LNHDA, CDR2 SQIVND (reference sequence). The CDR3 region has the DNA TGTGCCAGTAGTATCGGAACGAACACCGGGGAGCTGTTTTTT. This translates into CASSIGTNTGELFF.

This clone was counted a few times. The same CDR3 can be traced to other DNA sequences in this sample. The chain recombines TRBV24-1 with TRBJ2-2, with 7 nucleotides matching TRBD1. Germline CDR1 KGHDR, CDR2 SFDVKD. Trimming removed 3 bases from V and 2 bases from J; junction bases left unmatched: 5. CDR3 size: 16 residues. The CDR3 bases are TGTGCCACCAGTGATGAGACAGGGAGTAACACCGGGGAGCTGTTTTTT. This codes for CATSDETGSNTGELFF.